A single sample is the source of the 26 T cell receptor beta chains below, sequenced in a study of vaccination and CD4 T cells after COVID-19. Stated treatment: roughly 10-day PBMC culture with coronavirus spike peptide pools or control peptides (ViraFEST assay). Gathered ahead of the COVID-19 pandemic (2011-2018) were the CD4+ T cells of the unexposed donor. Cultured CD4+ T-cell DNA underwent Oncomine TCR Beta short-read sequencing. TCRdb itself ran the PCR reads through MiXCR, one entry per CDR3 protein. The sample lists 6,100 or so distinct CDR3 sequences, roughly 50% occurring once. These receptors' antigens are unknown. The material sequenced was CD4+ T cells from blood, cultured in vitro. The source is a human donor in good health.

CDR3 DNA sequence: TGTGCCAGCTCACTCAACACCCCGGGACAGGGGACGGGGGAGCAGTACTTC. It specifies CASSLNTPGQGTGEQYF. The chain carries TRBV18 and TRBJ2-7, with 10 bases that match TRBD1. The CDR3 loop spans 17 amino acids. Germline loops: CDR1 KGHSH, CDR2 LQKENI. V dropped 4 bases and J dropped 7; count of bases not matched to a gene: 16.

V gene TRBV7-2 combines with J gene TRBJ1-4; 7 positions match TRBD1. J lost 0 bases, V lost 5 bases, and 3 bases had no gene match. Germline V lookup: CDR1 SGHTA, CDR2 FQGNSA. This CDR3 is built from 15 residues. In DNA form, the CDR3 reads TGTGCCAGCAGCCGTACAGGGGCAACTAATGAAAAACTGTTTTTT. Protein: CASSRTGATNEKLFF.

This clonotype has a handful of counts. V and J are TRBV15 and TRBJ2-5; 12 bases match TRBD2. Germline V gives CDR1 LNHNV, CDR2 YYDKDF (reference sequence). The CDR3 covers 15 residues. Germline trimming cut 5 bases from V and 5 bases from J; bases unmatched to any gene: 6. The CDR3 loop is CATSVRTSGIETQYF. As DNA, the CDR3 is TGTGCCACCAGCGTAAGGACTAGCGGGATTGAGACCCAGTACTTC.

This clonotype was observed a few times. Here the CDR3 reads CASSELAGSYNEQFF. The CDR3 DNA reads TGTGCCAGCAGTGAACTAGCGGGCTCCTACAATGAGCAGTTCTTC. V gene TRBV6-1 combines with J gene TRBJ2-1, with 8 bases identical to TRBD2. Trimming removed 2 bases from V and 0 bases from J; junction bases left unmatched: 0. From germline, CDR1 is MNHNS and CDR2 SASEGT. This CDR3 spans 15 amino acids.

This chain connects TRBV6-2 or TRBV6-3 to TRBJ2-1, with 12 bases that match TRBD2. This CDR3 has 18 amino acids. Per germline, CDR1 MNHEY and CDR2 SVGEGT. V trimming: 2 bases; J trimming: 4 bases; junction bases outside the gene matches: 9. In nucleotides, the CDR3 is TGTGCCAGCAGTTACCTGGGGAAACTAGCGGGAGGTTACAATGAGCAGTTCTTC. It specifies CASSYLGKLAGGYNEQFF.

The chain links TRBV7-9 to TRBJ1-5; TRBD1 matches 8 bases. This CDR3 contains 14 residues. V dropped 5 bases and J dropped 4; count of bases not matched to a gene: 4. In germline, CDR1 is SEHNR, CDR2 FQNEAQ (reference sequence). In nucleotides, the CDR3 is TGTGCCAGCAGCGGCGGGACAGGTAATCAGCCCCAGCATTTT. This codes for CASSGGTGNQPQHF.

The chain uses TRBV20-1 and TRBJ2-7, with a possible D match to TRBD2 (6 bases). Germline CDR1 is DFQATT and CDR2 is SNEGSKA (reference sequence). Trimming shortened V by 3 bases and J by 9 bases, and 24 bases separated the two germline ends. The length of the CDR3 is 15 residues. The CDR3 DNA is TGCAGTGCTAGTGACCCCGGGACTGGCCTAATTCCGCAGTACTTC. It translates to CSASDPGTGLIPQYF.

The V call is TRBV5-4, the J call TRBJ1-2, with D hard to call. Trimming cost V 2 bases and J 2 bases, with 10 bases left between them. Per germline, CDR1 SGHNT and CDR2 YYREEE (reference sequence). The CDR3 runs 14 residues. CDR3 sequence: CASSFDPYNYGYTF. CDR3 DNA sequence: TGTGCCAGCAGCTTTGACCCATACAACTATGGCTACACCTTC.

The V gene is TRBV27, the J gene TRBJ1-2, with D uncertain. Per germline, CDR1 MNHEY and CDR2 SMNVEV (reference sequence). This CDR3 has 16 residues. V lost 2 bases and J lost 0, with 13 bases in between. The DNA of the CDR3 is TGTGCCAGCAGTTTAAAGGGCCAGGCCTCTAACTATGGCTACACCTTC. It yields the protein CASSLKGQASNYGYTF.

The chain uses TRBV10-1 and TRBJ1-4, with D possibly being TRBD1 (6 bases). This CDR3 is 15 amino acids long. Germline CDR1 reads WNHNN; CDR2 reads SYGVQD (reference sequence). V was shortened by 6 bases and J by 8 bases, with 19 bases between the two germline ends. The CDR3 nucleotides are TGCGCCAGCAGGAAAACAGGGAACGAGGACGAAAAACTGTTTTTT. Encoded protein: CASRKTGNEDEKLFF.

Only a few counts were recorded for this clonotype. The chain is built from TRBV7-8 and TRBJ2-1; TRBD2 might be the D (5 bases). V dropped 7 bases and J dropped 6 bases, with 19 bases sitting between them. The germline V gene encodes CDR1 SGHVS and CDR2 FQNEAQ. The CDR3 sequence is 15 residues long. In nucleotides, the CDR3 is TGTGCCAGCACTCCTGGAAGACTACTCATCAATGAGCAGTTCTTC. This translates into CASTPGRLLINEQFF.

This clonotype has more than one count but fewer than ten. Its ends do not fully match the called genes, so a read error is possible. J is TRBJ1-5 and V is TRBV7-8; 8 nucleotides align to TRBD1. The germline V gene has CDR1 SGHVS and CDR2 FQNEAQ. This CDR3 has 15 residues. The CDR3 nucleotides are TGTGCCAGCAGCTTAGATGCAGGGGGCAACCAGCCCCAGCATTTT. Protein sequence: CASSLDAGGNQPQHF.

The V gene is TRBV7-2, the J gene TRBJ2-2, with no clear D. Trimming took 1 base from V and 3 from J, leaving 6 bases between them. The CDR3 spans 14 residues. CDR1 and CDR2 (germline): SGHTA, FQGNSA. CDR3 nucleotide sequence: TGTGCCAGCAGCTTAGGGTATTACACCGGGGAGCTGTTTTTT. The encoded protein is CASSLGYYTGELFF. The full variable domain, its missing parts supplied by reference TRBV7-2 and TRBJ2-2, is GAGVSQSPSNKVTEKGKDVELRCDPISGHTALYWYRQSLGQGLEFLIYFQGNSAPDKSGLPSDRFSAERTGGSVSTLTIQRTQQEDSAVYLCASSLGYYTGELFFGEGSRLTVL.

J is TRBJ2-7 and V is TRBV23-1; a weak D match, TRBD2 (7 bases). TRBV23-1 is sorted into the ORF group, with uncertain function. V lost 5 bases and J 2 bases, leaving 13 bases between the germline ends. This CDR3 comprises 14 residues. In DNA form, the CDR3 reads TGCGCCAGCAGTAGGGAGGGGGGGGCCTACGAGCAGTACTTC. This encodes CASSREGGAYEQYF.

This clonotype was recorded a few times. The V call is TRBV11-2, the J call TRBJ1-6, with D perhaps TRBD1 (6 bases). Germline loops: CDR1 SGHAT, CDR2 FQNNGV. Trimming left V 5 bases short and J 9 bases short, with 11 bases between. This CDR3 has 13 amino acids. In DNA, the CDR3 is TGTGCCAGCAGCGACCAGGGGAGTTCACCCCTCCACTTT. Protein: CASSDQGSSPLHF.

V gene TRBV5-4 combines with J gene TRBJ1-1; 8 positions match TRBD1. Germline CDR1 reads SGHNT; CDR2 reads YYREEE (reference sequence). This CDR3 is built from 14 residues. V trimming: 6 bases; J trimming: 3 bases; junction bases outside the gene matches: 7. The DNA for the CDR3 is TGTGCCAGCAACCAAGGACAGGGAGACACTGAAGCTTTCTTT. This gives the protein CASNQGQGDTEAFF.

V is TRBV30 and J is TRBJ2-5; TRBD2 matches at 7 bases. The CDR3 has 14 residues. From germline, CDR1 is GTSNPN and CDR2 SVGIG (reference sequence). J gave up 2 bases and V 3 bases, and 6 bases lay outside the gene matches. CDR3 region: CAWRGGGGQETQYF. The CDR3 coding sequence is TGTGCCTGGAGGGGCGGCGGGGGACAAGAGACCCAGTACTTC.

The chain links TRBV4-1 to TRBJ1-2, with D unclear. The CDR3 is 14 amino acids. V shed 0 bases and J shed 5 bases, with 10 bases lying between them. The germline V gene has CDR1 MGHRA and CDR2 YSYEKL. In nucleotides, the CDR3 is TGCGCCAGCAGCCAAGATTCAGGAGGGTATGGCTACACCTTC. Translated: CASSQDSGGYGYTF.

This chain links TRBV14 with TRBJ2-7, with D possibly matching TRBD1 (6 bases). Germline CDR1 reads SGHDN; CDR2 reads FVKESK. This CDR3 has 14 amino acids. Between the trimmed V and J ends, which lost 0 bases and 6 bases, there was a span of 12 bases. CDR3 region: CASSQERARGEQYF. CDR3 in DNA: TGTGCCAGCAGCCAAGAGAGGGCCAGGGGCGAGCAGTACTTC.

This clonotype was seen once. The V and J genes are TRBV10-3 and TRBJ2-1; D gene uncertain. The CDR3 covers 13 residues. CDR1 is ENHRY and CDR2 is SYGVKD in the germline V gene. Trimming cost V 7 bases and J 8 bases, with 15 bases left between them. Here the CDR3 reads CAITPDRAYEQFF. The CDR3 bases are TGTGCCATCACCCCAGATAGGGCTTATGAGCAGTTCTTC.

This sequence joins TRBV14 and TRBJ2-1; the D call may be TRBD1 or TRBD2 (6 bases each). Germline V CDR1 and CDR2: SGHDN, FVKESK. The CDR3 covers 13 residues. Between the trimmed V and J ends, which lost 3 bases and 9 bases, there was a span of 12 bases. The CDR3 loop reads CASSHMGGLEQFF. In DNA form, the CDR3 reads TGTGCCAGCAGCCACATGGGGGGCCTTGAGCAGTTCTTC.

This clonotype was counted a few times. The chain combines TRBV6-1 with TRBJ1-2, with TRBD1 matching over 9 bases. The germline V gene has CDR1 MNHNS and CDR2 SASEGT. J lost 3 bases, V lost 7 bases, and 9 bases had no gene match. The CDR3 has 15 amino acids. Here the CDR3 DNA reads TGTGCCAGCACCACACGGAGGACAGGGGACTATGGCTACACCTTC. Encoded protein: CASTTRRTGDYGYTF.

The genes are TRBV12-3 or TRBV12-4 and TRBJ1-1; D perhaps matches TRBD1 (6 bases). This CDR3 has 12 residues. Trimming took off 2 bases at V and 10 bases at J, with 11 bases between the two ends. Here the CDR3 DNA reads TGTGCCAGCAGTTTACGGGGGGCAGGAGCTTTCTTT. Encoded protein: CASSLRGAGAFF.

This rearrangement joins TRBV27 to TRBJ2-1; D may match TRBD1 or TRBD2 (5 bases each). The J call is doubtful: the DNA matches TRBJ2-5 better. The CDR3 spans 14 residues. Per germline, CDR1 MNHEY and CDR2 SMNVEV (reference sequence). DNA of the CDR3: TGTGCCAGCAGTCATGGGGACCTACCGTGGTTCCAGTACTTC. This sequence encodes CASSHGDLPWFQYF.

The chain uses TRBV11-2 and TRBJ2-1, with 16 bases fitting TRBD2. Trimming at V came to 4 bases and at J to 9 bases, leaving 6 bases not matched to a gene. The CDR3 has 16 residues. Germline V gene data show CDR1 as SGHAT and CDR2 as FQNNGV. The CDR3 DNA follows: TGTGCCAGCAGCTCGGGACTAGCGGGAGGGCAGGGTGAGCAGTTCTTC. It specifies CASSSGLAGGQGEQFF.

The rearrangement links TRBV2 to TRBJ2-2; maybe TRBD1 (5 bases). The V end was cut by 4 bases, the J end by 4 bases, with 16 bases between. CDR3 size: 16 residues. Germline CDR1 reads SNHLY; CDR2 reads FYNNEI. The CDR3 DNA reads TGTGCCAGCAGTGTGGGGCAGCCCTATGGCACCGGGGAGCTGTTTTTT. Residues: CASSVGQPYGTGELFF. Based on the CDR3 plus reference TRBV2 and TRBJ2-2, the full variable domain is EPEVTQTPSHQVTQMGQEVILRCVPISNHLYFYWYRQILGQKVEFLVSFYNNEISEKSEIFDDQFSVERPDGSNFTLKIRSTKLEDSAMYFCASSVGQPYGTGELFFGEGSRLTVL.